One sample yielded the 21 T cell receptor beta chains listed below, sequenced in a study of PD-L1 blockade in urothelial cancer. Documented time point: peripheral blood 6 weeks after treatment start. Only in-frame clones appear in the TCRdb table, and some are missing; sequencing was by immunoSEQ multiplex PCR. The repertoire holds around 80,000 clones, with 75% to 95% as singletons. Source: PBMCs, taken around atezolizumab (anti-PD-L1) treatment. The receptor source for this set is a woman at least 80 years old with urothelial cancer.

The chain joins TRBV4-2 to TRBJ1-1, with 7 bases identical to TRBD1. J lost 7 bases, V lost 1 base, and 6 bases had no gene match. Germline CDR1 reads LGHNA; CDR2 reads YNFKEQ. The CDR3 runs 14 residues. The DNA for the CDR3 is TGTGCCAGCAGCCAAGTTGACAGGGCTGATGAAGCTTTCTTT. Protein product: CASSQVDRADEAFF.

The chain carries TRBV18 and TRBJ2-7; D gene ambiguous. CDR1 and CDR2 from the germline V gene are KGHSH and LQKENI. The V gene lost 2 bases and the J gene lost 9 bases, with 8 bases spanning the gap. There are 11 residues in the CDR3. Here the CDR3 DNA reads TGTGCCAGCTCACCAGGAGAGTCGCAGTACTTC. It codes for CASSPGESQYF.

The chain recombines TRBV7-2 with TRBJ2-7; D not resolved. The CDR3 is made up of 14 amino acids. V was pared by 3 bases and J by 3 bases, with 12 bases between. Germline loops: CDR1 SGHTA, CDR2 FQGNSA. The CDR3 spells CASSLIQSNYEQYF. CDR3 DNA: TGTGCCAGCAGCTTGATACAGTCCAACTACGAGCAGTACTTC.

The rearrangement uses TRBV5-1 and TRBJ2-3; possible D gene TRBD1, 5 bases. The CDR3 runs 14 residues. Per the germline V gene, CDR1 is SGHRS and CDR2 is YFSETQ. Trimming stripped 5 bases from V and 0 bases from J, with 10 bases between. CDR3 loop: CASSRQGSTDTQYF. CDR3 nucleotides: TGCGCCAGCAGTAGGCAGGGCAGCACAGATACGCAGTATTTT.

V usage is TRBV5-5 and J usage is TRBJ2-7; 7 bases are a match to TRBD1. The CDR3 is 14 amino acids. The J segment lost 2 bases and the V segment lost 3 bases, leaving 5 bases of the junction unmatched. CDR1 is SGHKS, CDR2 YYEKEE, per germline (reference sequence). This CDR3 reads CASSSRDRAYEQYF. The DNA of the CDR3 is TGTGCCAGCAGCTCGCGAGACAGGGCCTACGAGCAGTACTTC.

The chain joins TRBV30 to TRBJ2-7; 13 bases align to TRBD2. CDR1 GTSNPN and CDR2 SVGIG come from the germline V gene (reference sequence). The ends lost 0 bases at V and 7 bases at J; junction bases unmatched: 6. The CDR3 has 15 amino acids. CDR3 amino acids: CAWSVLAGGPGEQYF. The CDR3 DNA is TGTGCCTGGAGTGTACTAGCGGGAGGGCCAGGTGAGCAGTACTTC.

A single count supports this clone. The V and J genes are TRBV29-1 and TRBJ1-1; weak D call: TRBD1 (6 bases). The CDR3 sequence is 11 residues long. Per the germline V gene, CDR1 is SQVTM and CDR2 is ANQGSEA. V shed 5 bases and J shed 10 bases, with 14 bases lying between them. The CDR3 DNA reads TGCAGCGTTCTAGATGACAGGAGAGCTTTCTTT. Residues: CSVLDDRRAFF.

The chain is built from TRBV5-6 and TRBJ2-1; 9 positions match TRBD1. V was clipped by 7 bases and J by 2 bases; unmatched bases: 7. Germline V gene sequence: CDR1 SGHDT, CDR2 YYEEEE. CDR3 length: 15 residues. CDR3: CASQRGQGPYNEQFF. CDR3 nucleotides: TGTGCCAGCCAAAGGGGACAGGGCCCCTACAATGAGCAGTTCTTC.

CDR3 sequence: CASSEAHPSTSGAYEQYF. In DNA, the CDR3 is TGTGCCAGCAGTGAAGCACATCCGTCAACTAGCGGGGCTTACGAGCAGTACTTC. The chain employs TRBV6-1 and TRBJ2-7; 10 bases agree with TRBD2. Germline assignment: CDR1 MNHNS and CDR2 SASEGT. With 0 bases clipped from V and 4 bases from J, the junction kept 12 bases outside the gene matches. CDR3 length equals 18 residues.

The V gene is TRBV5-1, the J gene TRBJ2-1, with 8 bases that match TRBD2. CDR1 SGHRS and CDR2 YFSETQ come from the germline V gene. V gave up 0 bases and J gave up 0 bases; unmatched junction bases: 11. The CDR3 spans 19 residues. Here the CDR3 reads CASSLVSGGHLSSYNEQFF. In nucleotides, the CDR3 is TGCGCCAGCAGCTTGGTATCGGGAGGGCACCTGAGCTCCTACAATGAGCAGTTCTTC.

This chain links TRBV5-1 with TRBJ2-1, with D perhaps matching TRBD1 (6 bases). From germline, CDR1 is SGHRS and CDR2 YFSETQ. The CDR3 is 17 amino acids. V lost 4 bases and J lost 8, with 25 bases in between. The CDR3 here is CASSLIAGGSRGYEQFF. As DNA, the CDR3 is TGCGCCAGCAGCCTCATCGCCGGAGGCTCCAGGGGATATGAGCAGTTCTTC.

The rearrangement links TRBV5-1 to TRBJ1-2; 9 bases agree with TRBD1. V lost 1 base, J lost 5 bases, and 6 bases stayed unmatched. This CDR3 has 15 amino acids. The germline CDR1 and CDR2 sequences are SGHRS and YFSETQ. The CDR3 protein is CASSLRTGGVYGYTF. The DNA of the CDR3 is TGCGCCAGCAGCTTGAGAACAGGGGGCGTGTATGGCTACACCTTC. Using reference TRBV5-1 and TRBJ1-2 for the parts outside the CDR3, the full variable domain is KAGVTQTPRYLIKTRGQQVTLSCSPISGHRSVSWYQQTPGQGLQFLFEYFSETQRNKGNFPGRFSGRQFSNSRSEMNVSTLELGDSALYLCASSLRTGGVYGYTFGSGTRLTVV.

V usage is TRBV28 and J usage is TRBJ2-7; TRBD2 matches 9 bases. There are 15 residues in the CDR3. Germline V gene lookup returns CDR1 MDHEN and CDR2 SYDVKM. With 5 bases clipped from V and 7 bases from J, the junction kept 12 bases outside the gene matches. CDR3 bases: TGTGCCAGCAGTCGCGAGCGGGGGGCCTTCCGGGAGCAGTACTTC. Its translation: CASSRERGAFREQYF.

The rearrangement uses TRBV18 and TRBJ2-3; TRBD2 matches at 16 bases. Trimming took 1 base from V and 5 from J; bases not matched to a gene: 3. The CDR3 contains 17 residues. In germline, CDR1 is KGHSH, CDR2 LQKENI. Here the CDR3 reads CASSPRGLAGGKDTQYF. Written as DNA, the CDR3 is TGTGCCAGCTCACCACGGGGACTAGCGGGAGGGAAAGATACGCAGTATTTT.

The chain couples TRBV19 to TRBJ1-2, with D unclear. The V gene's germline CDR1 is LNHDA and CDR2 SQIVND (reference sequence). Trimming took 5 bases from V and 7 from J, leaving 8 bases between them. The CDR3 sequence is 11 residues long. CDR3 sequence (DNA): TGTGCCAGTAGTGCGTCAGGTGGCTACACCTTC. Translated: CASSASGGYTF.

V is TRBV7-9 and J is TRBJ1-1; tentatively, D is TRBD1 (6 bases). V was pared by 4 bases and J by 6 bases, with 21 bases between. The CDR3 runs to 16 residues. Germline V lookup: CDR1 SEHNR, CDR2 FQNEAQ (reference sequence). The CDR3 DNA sequence: TGTGCCAGCAGCTCCGGACAGTCTCGGTTAGTCCCTGAAGCTTTCTTT. Protein: CASSSGQSRLVPEAFF.

This clone was seen just once. The chain uses TRBV28 and TRBJ1-2, with a weak D call TRBD1 (6 bases). V was pared by 6 bases and J by 4 bases, with 9 bases between. The V gene's germline CDR1 is MDHEN and CDR2 SYDVKM. This CDR3 has 12 residues. CDR3 loop: CASRRDTYGYTF. DNA for the CDR3: TGTGCCAGCAGACGGGACACCTATGGCTACACCTTC.

This chain joins TRBV6-6 and TRBJ1-5, with 7 bases lining up with TRBD1. CDR1 is MNHNY and CDR2 is SVGAGI in the germline V gene (reference sequence). Trimming cost V 2 bases and J 3 bases; bases outside gene matches: 7. CDR3 size: 16 residues. The CDR3 protein is CASSYGRGQANQPQHF. As DNA, the CDR3 is TGTGCCAGCAGTTACGGGCGAGGACAGGCCAATCAGCCCCAGCATTTT.

The chain couples TRBV4-1 to TRBJ2-3, with D tentatively TRBD2 (6 bases). In germline, CDR1 is MGHRA, CDR2 YSYEKL. V was pared by 4 bases and J by 6 bases, with 17 bases between. The CDR3 totals 15 residues. The CDR3 nucleotides are TGCGCCAGCAGCCCCTGGGCGGGGAGAGGTGATACGCAGTATTTT. Translation gives CASSPWAGRGDTQYF.

The chain carries TRBV7-9 and TRBJ2-5, with 9 bases aligning to TRBD1. CDR1 is SEHNR, CDR2 FQNEAQ, per germline (reference sequence). The CDR3 is 14 amino acids. The V segment lost 5 bases and the J segment 4 bases; nucleotides outside the gene matches: 5. This chain's CDR3 is CASSPGQGRETQYF. The DNA of the CDR3 is TGTGCCAGCAGCCCCGGACAGGGGCGAGAGACCCAGTACTTC.

This clone was seen a single time. J is TRBJ2-5 and V is TRBV7-7; 7 bases fit TRBD1. Germline V gives CDR1 SSHAT, CDR2 FNYEAQ (reference sequence). J was trimmed by 2 bases and V by 5 bases; bases with no gene match: 5. This CDR3 region has 14 residues. CDR3 loop: CASSPGQDQETQYF. CDR3 nucleotides: TGTGCCAGCAGCCCTGGACAGGATCAAGAGACCCAGTACTTC. Together with reference TRBV7-7 and TRBJ2-5, the CDR3 gives the full variable domain: GAGVSQSPRYKVTKRGQDVTLRCDPISSHATLYWYQQALGQGPEFLTYFNYEAQPDKSGLPSDRFSAERPEGSISTLTIQRTEQRDSAMYRCASSPGQDQETQYFGPGTRLLVL.